Listed here are 29 T cell receptor beta chains from one sample, sequenced in a study of T cell repertoires in cytomegalovirus infection. Antigen specificity for these receptors is unknown. TCRdb re-called the reads through MiXCR, storing one row per CDR3 protein. The sample has 100,000 to 150,000 distinct CDR3 sequences, roughly a third seen once. Sequences were derived from CD8+ T cells from cultured PBMCs, sampled from culture after CMV antigen stimulation. The source of these receptors is a human donor in good health (CMV status not recorded). Some clones in this sample may be carry-over from other donors' samples.

The rearrangement links TRBV27 to TRBJ2-7; D ambiguous. V lost 5 bases and J lost 3, with 14 bases in between. The CDR3 totals 14 residues. The V gene's germline CDR1 is MNHEY and CDR2 SMNVEV (reference sequence). The CDR3 sequence is CASSLPQPGYEQYF. The DNA for the CDR3 is TGTGCCAGCAGTCTACCCCAGCCCGGCTACGAGCAGTACTTC.

The rearrangement joins TRBV7-8 to TRBJ2-1; 7 nucleotides match TRBD2. V lost 7 bases to trimming and J lost 8 bases; unmatched junction nucleotides: 17. CDR3 size: 16 residues. The germline V gene encodes CDR1 SGHVS and CDR2 FQNEAQ. This CDR3 is CASTLGPASGLYEQFF. The CDR3 region has the DNA TGTGCCAGCACCCTAGGCCCGGCTAGCGGTCTTTATGAGCAGTTCTTC.

This clonotype appeared once. The CDR3 DNA reads TGTGCCAGCTATAAAAGCCAAGAGAGCAATCAGCCCCAGCATTTT. Protein product: CASYKSQESNQPQHF. The gene calls are TRBV2 and TRBJ1-5; no reliable D call. V shed 8 bases and J shed 1 base, with 15 bases lying between them. CDR3 size: 15 residues. CDR1 SNHLY and CDR2 FYNNEI come from the germline V gene.

This clonotype was recorded only once. V and J are TRBV5-1 and TRBJ1-3, with TRBD1 identical over 10 bases. Losses at the gene ends were 5 bases for V and 0 bases for J; bases not matched to a gene: 17. The CDR3 length is 20 residues. Germline V gene data show CDR1 as SGHRS and CDR2 as YFSETQ. DNA for the CDR3: TGCGCCAGCAGGGAAGGGACAGGGGTCGCCCCATTCGCCTCTGGAAACACCATATATTTT. Its protein is CASREGTGVAPFASGNTIYF.

The chain joins TRBV13 to TRBJ2-3; TRBD2 agrees at 7 bases. The CDR3 extends over 16 amino acids. V lost 5 bases, J lost 2 bases, and 10 bases stayed unmatched. Germline lookup yields CDR1 PRHDT and CDR2 FYEKMQ (reference sequence). This chain's CDR3 is CASSPPRAGVTDTQYF. The DNA for the CDR3 is TGTGCCAGCAGCCCCCCCCGGGCGGGGGTCACAGATACGCAGTATTTT.

The rearrangement links TRBV7-8 to TRBJ1-6; perhaps TRBD1 as D (5 bases). Looked up from germline, CDR1 is SGHVS and CDR2 is FQNEAQ. Trimming pared 5 bases from V and 9 bases from J, leaving 26 bases between. The CDR3 contains 18 residues. CDR3 DNA: TGTGCCAGCAGCATTACAGGCGTAGGGGCCCCTATGCCTTCACCCCTCCACTTT. Translated, it gives CASSITGVGAPMPSPLHF.

The chain combines TRBV7-8 with TRBJ2-5, with D possibly matching TRBD2 (7 bases). CDR1 and CDR2 (germline): SGHVS, FQNEAQ. The V end lost 2 bases, the J end lost 4 bases, and 17 bases lay between the germline ends. The CDR3 covers 16 residues. CDR3 nucleotide sequence: TGTGCCAGCAGCTTACCGGGGGGCCGGTTCTCAGAGACCCAGTACTTC. It specifies CASSLPGGRFSETQYF.

This clonotype has just a few counts. Mismatch with germline at one junction end may stem from a read error. The genes are TRBV6-1 and TRBJ2-1, with D possibly matching TRBD1 (5 bases). The CDR3 covers 11 residues. Germline CDR1 reads MNHNS; CDR2 reads SASEGT. The CDR3 coding sequence is TGTGCAAGCAGGGCCTACAATGAGCAGTTCTTC. Translating gives CASRAYNEQFF.

The chain uses TRBV4-3 and TRBJ2-3, with D tentatively TRBD1 (6 bases). The ends were cut back, 2 bases at V and 0 bases at J, with 21 bases in the middle. Germline V gene lookup returns CDR1 LGHNA and CDR2 YSLEER. This CDR3 contains 19 residues. The CDR3 coding sequence is TGCGCCAGCAGCCAAAAGCCACTGGGGGACACTCGGAGCACAGATACGCAGTATTTT. This gives the protein CASSQKPLGDTRSTDTQYF.

This clonotype turned up a few times. The CDR3 bases are TGTGCCAGCAGCTTGACGGCCAGCAAAGAAGCTTTCTTT. Protein sequence: CASSLTASKEAFF. The V and J genes are TRBV5-4 and TRBJ1-1; D remains unclear. This CDR3 has 13 residues. Per germline, CDR1 SGHNT and CDR2 YYREEE (reference sequence). V lost 1 base and J lost 8, with 12 bases in between.

The chain couples TRBV6-2 or TRBV6-3 to TRBJ1-2; TRBD1 matches at 7 bases. Germline V gene data show CDR1 as MNHEY and CDR2 as SVGEGT. The junction had 13 bases not matched to a gene; V was cut back by 0 bases and J by 6 bases. The CDR3 contains 17 residues. This chain's CDR3 is CASSYSFGGGLMDGYTF. CDR3 sequence (DNA): TGTGCCAGCAGTTACTCGTTTGGAGGGGGCCTCATGGATGGCTACACCTTC.

This clonotype turned up a few times. The genes are TRBV19 and TRBJ1-6; D is possibly TRBD1 (6 bases). This CDR3 region has 15 residues. Germline lookup yields CDR1 LNHDA and CDR2 SQIVND (reference sequence). V lost 5 bases and J lost 7, with 15 bases in between. CDR3 sequence: CASSPAAGGNSPLHF. For the CDR3, the DNA is TGTGCCAGTAGTCCGGCCGCCGGGGGCAATTCACCCCTCCACTTT.

This clonotype occurred many times. V and J are TRBV7-9 and TRBJ1-4; 9 bases match TRBD1. The germline V gene encodes CDR1 SEHNR and CDR2 FQNEAQ (reference sequence). This CDR3 is built from 15 residues. The J segment lost 6 bases and the V segment lost 7 bases, leaving 9 bases of the junction unmatched. CDR3 residues: CASTHRTGEDEKLFF. CDR3 DNA: TGTGCCAGCACCCATCGGACAGGGGAGGATGAAAAACTGTTTTTT.

This clonotype came up a few times. The chain is built from TRBV6-5 and TRBJ2-3; no firm D call. CDR3 size: 15 residues. The germline V and J ends were trimmed by 0 bases and 2 bases, with 9 bases remaining between them. From germline, CDR1 is MNHEY and CDR2 SVGAGI. DNA for the CDR3: TGTGCCAGCAGTTACTCTGGGGTCGTCACAGATACGCAGTATTTT. Encoded protein: CASSYSGVVTDTQYF.

This clonotype has a handful of counts. The V gene is TRBV5-6, the J gene TRBJ2-5; 9 bases match TRBD2. Germline assignment: CDR1 SGHDT and CDR2 YYEEEE. The CDR3 covers 15 residues. The ends lost 4 bases at V and 1 base at J; junction bases unmatched: 5. The CDR3 bases are TGTGCCAGCAGCAGGCTAGCGGGACTCCAAGAGACCCAGTACTTC. This codes for CASSRLAGLQETQYF. Variable domain in full (rest from reference TRBV5-6 and TRBJ2-5): DAGVTQSPTHLIKTRGQQVTLRCSPKSGHDTVSWYQQALGQGPQFIFQYYEEEERQRGNFPDRFSGHQFPNYSSELNVNALLLGDSALYLCASSRLAGLQETQYFGPGTRLLVL.

This clonotype was detected ten times or more. The chain uses TRBV7-8 and TRBJ2-1; 7 nucleotides line up with TRBD2. Germline V gene lookup returns CDR1 SGHVS and CDR2 FQNEAQ. Trimming cost V 0 bases and J 0 bases; bases outside gene matches: 11. The CDR3 is made up of 19 amino acids. The CDR3 is CASSLAWGGSKFSYNEQFF. The CDR3 nucleotides read TGTGCCAGCAGCTTAGCTTGGGGGGGGAGTAAATTCTCCTACAATGAGCAGTTCTTC.

This clonotype turned up a few times. The chain joins TRBV11-2 to TRBJ2-7; 9 nucleotides line up with TRBD2. The CDR3 covers 15 residues. In germline, CDR1 is SGHAT, CDR2 FQNNGV. The V segment lost 5 bases and the J segment 7 bases; nucleotides outside the gene matches: 12. DNA for the CDR3: TGTGCCAGCAGCCGCTCGGGGGCGGGGGGGCAAGAGCAGTACTTC. Translating gives CASSRSGAGGQEQYF.

V usage is TRBV28 and J usage is TRBJ2-3; 15 nucleotides line up with TRBD2. With 5 bases clipped from V and 4 bases from J, the junction kept 16 bases outside the gene matches. The CDR3 covers 20 residues. Looked up from germline, CDR1 is MDHEN and CDR2 is SYDVKM. The CDR3 protein is CASSPPVAQGLAGGADTQYF. CDR3 nucleotide sequence: TGTGCCAGCAGTCCTCCAGTAGCCCAGGGACTAGCGGGGGGTGCAGATACGCAGTATTTT.

The chain is built from TRBV19 and TRBJ1-2, with D perhaps matching TRBD1 (5 bases). V dropped 8 bases and J dropped 2 bases, with 18 bases sitting between them. The CDR3 sequence is 15 residues long. Germline lookup yields CDR1 LNHDA and CDR2 SQIVND (reference sequence). The CDR3 reads CASAFSLQGNYGYTF. The CDR3 coding sequence is TGTGCCAGTGCGTTCAGTCTTCAGGGCAACTATGGCTACACCTTC.

This clonotype has more than one count but fewer than ten. The rearrangement links TRBV7-2 to TRBJ2-2; 8 bases map to TRBD2. V gave up 3 bases and J gave up 4 bases; unmatched junction bases: 7. The CDR3 consists of 16 residues. Germline V gives CDR1 SGHTA, CDR2 FQGNSA. CDR3 residues: CASSLAGTSSTGELFF. Written as DNA, the CDR3 is TGTGCCAGCAGCTTGGCCGGGACTAGTAGCACCGGGGAGCTGTTTTTT.

Details on this clonotype: A much larger clone sits a single nucleotide away, making a read error possible. The chain has TRBV4-2 and TRBJ1-1, with D perhaps TRBD1 (5 bases). Trimming took off 4 bases at V and 6 bases at J, with 18 bases between the two ends. Looked up from germline, CDR1 is LGHNA and CDR2 is YNFKEQ. The CDR3 is made up of 15 amino acids. CDR3: CASSPVAGYYSEAFF. CDR3 DNA: TGTGCCAGCAGCCCGGTGGCAGGGTATTACTCTGAAGCTTTCTTT.

This clonotype was observed a few times. This chain links TRBV27 with TRBJ1-5; D is unresolved. This CDR3 is built from 14 residues. Trimming took 5 bases from V and 3 from J, leaving 11 bases between them. Germline V gene lookup returns CDR1 MNHEY and CDR2 SMNVEV (reference sequence). CDR3 amino acids: CASSPDGTNQPQHF. The DNA for the CDR3 is TGTGCCAGCAGTCCGGACGGCACCAATCAGCCCCAGCATTTT.

A few counts support this clonotype. A read error may produce the germline difference seen at one junction end. The V gene is TRBV7-6, the J gene TRBJ1-1; the match to TRBD1 covers 10 bases. The germline gives CDR1 SGHVS, CDR2 FNYEAQ. The length of the CDR3 is 17 residues. The CDR3 DNA sequence: TGTGCTAGCAGCCTAGGGCGGGACAGGGGTGATTGGACTGAAGCTTTCTTT. Encoded protein: CASSLGRDRGDWTEAFF.

This CDR3 is CASSPDSGPAFF. CDR3 nucleotides: TGTGCCAGCAGCCCTGACAGTGGGCCCGCTTTCTTT. This chain joins TRBV7-9 and TRBJ1-1, with a tentative D call TRBD1 (5 bases). Germline lookup yields CDR1 SEHNR and CDR2 FQNEAQ (reference sequence). CDR3 size: 12 residues. Trimming pared 5 bases from V and 11 bases from J, leaving 15 bases between. Variable domain in full (rest from reference TRBV7-9 and TRBJ1-1): DTGVSQNPRHKITKRGQNVTFRCDPISEHNRLYWYRQTLGQGPEFLTYFQNEAQLEKSRLLSDRFSAERPKGSFSTLEIQRTEQGDSAMYLCASSPDSGPAFFGQGTRLTVV.

The rearrangement uses TRBV5-6 and TRBJ1-1; D unclear. Trimming shortened V by 4 bases and J by 1 base, and 20 bases separated the two germline ends. The CDR3 covers 17 residues. Looked up from germline, CDR1 is SGHDT and CDR2 is YYEEEE. The CDR3 is CASSRNWLEGTNTEAFF. As DNA, the CDR3 is TGTGCCAGCAGCCGGAACTGGTTAGAGGGAACGAACACTGAAGCTTTCTTT. The variable domain in full, completed from reference TRBV5-6 and TRBJ1-1, reads DAGVTQSPTHLIKTRGQQVTLRCSPKSGHDTVSWYQQALGQGPQFIFQYYEEEERQRGNFPDRFSGHQFPNYSSELNVNALLLGDSALYLCASSRNWLEGTNTEAFFGQGTRLTVV.

This clonotype was observed many times. V usage is TRBV2 and J usage is TRBJ2-2; D remains unclear. V was cut by 2 bases and J by 4 bases, with 8 bases left in between. The germline V gene has CDR1 SNHLY and CDR2 FYNNEI. This CDR3 comprises 14 residues. The CDR3 reads CASSERQITGELFF. DNA of the CDR3: TGTGCCAGCAGTGAACGTCAGATCACCGGGGAGCTGTTTTTT.

Note on this clonotype: An end of the junction does not agree with germline; a read error may underlie this. This sequence joins TRBV4-3 and TRBJ1-1; possible D gene TRBD1, 5 bases. Germline V gene data show CDR1 as LGHNA and CDR2 as YSLEER. This CDR3 comprises 15 residues. CDR3 region: CASSLQRAGRTEGFF. CDR3 coding DNA: TGCGCCAGCAGCCTACAGCGGGCGGGGCGGACTGAAGGTTTCTTT.

This clonotype has ten or more counts. CDR3 residues: CASSPGTDNSPLHF. The DNA of the CDR3 is TGTGCCAGCAGCCCCGGGACAGATAATTCACCCCTCCACTTT. V and J are TRBV11-2 and TRBJ1-6, with 7 bases fitting TRBD1. The CDR3 is made up of 14 amino acids. The trim removed 5 bases at V and 5 bases at J, leaving 3 bases unmatched. Germline V gene sequence: CDR1 SGHAT, CDR2 FQNNGV.

The genes are TRBV20-1 and TRBJ2-1; no firm D call. The CDR3 has 15 residues. The V gene's germline CDR1 is DFQATT and CDR2 SNEGSKA (reference sequence). V was shortened by 6 bases and J by 0 bases, with 15 bases between the two germline ends. The DNA for the CDR3 is TGCAGTGCCGAAGGCCCTTTTAGCTCCTACAATGAGCAGTTCTTC. Encoded protein: CSAEGPFSSYNEQFF.